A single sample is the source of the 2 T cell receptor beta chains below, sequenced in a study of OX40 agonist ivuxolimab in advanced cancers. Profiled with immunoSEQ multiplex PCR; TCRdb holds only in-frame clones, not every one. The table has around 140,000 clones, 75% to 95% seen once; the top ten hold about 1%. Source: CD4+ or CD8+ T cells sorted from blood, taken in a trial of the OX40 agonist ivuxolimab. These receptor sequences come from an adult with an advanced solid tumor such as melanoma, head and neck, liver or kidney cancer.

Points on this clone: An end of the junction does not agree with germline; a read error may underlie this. CDR3 residues: CASSNGVGQGTDTQYF. The CDR3 DNA is TGTGCTAGCAGCAACGGCGTCGGCCAGGGCACAGATACGCAGTATTTT. The rearrangement joins TRBV7-7 to TRBJ2-3; D gene unclear. The V gene's germline CDR1 is SSHAT and CDR2 FNYEAQ (reference sequence). The CDR3 totals 16 residues.

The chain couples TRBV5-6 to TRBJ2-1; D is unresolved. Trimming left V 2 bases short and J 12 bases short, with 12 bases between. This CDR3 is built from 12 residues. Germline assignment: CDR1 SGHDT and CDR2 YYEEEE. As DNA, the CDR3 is TGTGCCAGCAGCTTAACCTTAGAAGGGCAGTTCTTC. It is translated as CASSLTLEGQFF. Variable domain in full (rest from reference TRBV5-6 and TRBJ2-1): DAGVTQSPTHLIKTRGQQVTLRCSPKSGHDTVSWYQQALGQGPQFIFQYYEEEERQRGNFPDRFSGHQFPNYSSELNVNALLLGDSALYLCASSLTLEGQFFGPGTRLTVL.